This T cell receptor beta chain was captured by sequencing in a study of vaccination effects on CD4 cells after COVID-19. Study-wide context: Sampling of a couple of convalescent patients took place 16 days and one week prior to vaccination.

Trimming took 4 bases from V and 9 from J, leaving 12 bases between them. This CDR3 spans 12 amino acids. Germline CDR1 reads LGHDT; CDR2 reads YNNKEL (reference sequence). TCRdb keeps only in-frame clones here, not all; method: immunoSEQ multiplex PCR. The sample lists around 28,000 clones, approximately 80% occurring once. Peptide-pool stimulation followed by sequencing identified expanded antigen-specific CD4+ clonotypes in the ViraFEST assay. The culture ran for approximately 10 days, and then CD4+ T cells were isolated. This individual contracted SARS-CoV-2 between March and December 2020, as verified by PCR. At days 3 and 7, half of the medium was exchanged for IL-2 medium. Study findings and constraints: Convalescents' post-vaccination spike-reactive clones were chiefly new, vaccine-induced ones. The study enrolled few convalescent patients and sampled no early post-infection timepoints.

With respect to this clone: The antigen remains unidentified.

This clonotype was obtained from a human donor who had a prior SARS-CoV-2 infection. The sequenced sample was CD4+ T cells from PBMCs cultured with HCoV-NL63 spike peptides, obtained before COVID-19 vaccination. V usage is TRBV3-1 (or the pseudogene TRBV3-2) and J usage is TRBJ1-2; tentatively, D is TRBD1 (6 bases). The CDR3 nucleotides are TGTGCCAGCAGCCGCGAGGGGGAAAGCTACACCTTC. Translated: CASSREGESYTF.